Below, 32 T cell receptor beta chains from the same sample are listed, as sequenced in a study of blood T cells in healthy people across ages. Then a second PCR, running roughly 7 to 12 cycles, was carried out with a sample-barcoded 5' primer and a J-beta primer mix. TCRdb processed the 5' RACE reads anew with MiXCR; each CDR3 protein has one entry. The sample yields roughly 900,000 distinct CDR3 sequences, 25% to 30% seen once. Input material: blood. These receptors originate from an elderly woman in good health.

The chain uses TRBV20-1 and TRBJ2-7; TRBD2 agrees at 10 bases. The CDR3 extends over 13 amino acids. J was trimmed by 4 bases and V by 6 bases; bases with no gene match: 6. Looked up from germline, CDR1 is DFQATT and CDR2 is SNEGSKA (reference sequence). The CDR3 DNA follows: TGCAGTGCGGGGGGACTAGCGAGTTACGAGCAGTACTTC. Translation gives CSAGGLASYEQYF.

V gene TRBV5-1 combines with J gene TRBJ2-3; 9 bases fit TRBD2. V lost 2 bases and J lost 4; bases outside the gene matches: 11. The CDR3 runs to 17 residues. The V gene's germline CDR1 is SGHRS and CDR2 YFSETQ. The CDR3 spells CASSLAGTSFLADTQYF. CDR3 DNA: TGCGCCAGCAGCTTAGCCGGGACTAGCTTTCTTGCAGATACGCAGTATTTT.

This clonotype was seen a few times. CDR3 sequence reads: CASTPLSGGLVETQYF. Written as DNA, the CDR3 is TGTGCCAGCACCCCTTTGTCAGGAGGATTGGTTGAGACCCAGTACTTC. The chain recombines TRBV3-1 with TRBJ2-7, with a possible D match to TRBD2 (5 bases). The J call is in doubt because the DNA end fits TRBJ2-5 better. Germline V CDR1 and CDR2: LGHDT, YNNKEL (reference sequence). CDR3 length equals 16 residues.

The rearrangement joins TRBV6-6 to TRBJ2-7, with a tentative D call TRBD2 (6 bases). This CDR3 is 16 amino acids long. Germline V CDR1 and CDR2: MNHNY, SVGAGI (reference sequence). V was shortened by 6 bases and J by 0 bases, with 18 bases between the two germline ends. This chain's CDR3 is CASSSGRAGYSYEQYF. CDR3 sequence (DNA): TGTGCCAGCAGCTCGGGACGAGCGGGTTACTCCTACGAGCAGTACTTC.

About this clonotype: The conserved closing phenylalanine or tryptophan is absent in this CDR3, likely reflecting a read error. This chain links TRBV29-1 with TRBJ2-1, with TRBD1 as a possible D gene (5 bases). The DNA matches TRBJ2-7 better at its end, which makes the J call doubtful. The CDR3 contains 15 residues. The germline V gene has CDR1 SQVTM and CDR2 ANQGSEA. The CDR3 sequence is CSFYPRVASYNEQYL. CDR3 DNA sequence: TGCAGCTTCTACCCCAGGGTGGCGTCCTACAATGAGCAGTACCTC.

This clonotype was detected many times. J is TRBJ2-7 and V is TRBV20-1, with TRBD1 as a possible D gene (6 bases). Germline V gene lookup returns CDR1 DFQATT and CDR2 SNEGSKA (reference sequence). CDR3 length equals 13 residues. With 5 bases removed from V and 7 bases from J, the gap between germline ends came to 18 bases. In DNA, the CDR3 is TGCAGTGCTCCCCGGGACACCTTGGAGGAGCAGTACTTC. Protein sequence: CSAPRDTLEEQYF.

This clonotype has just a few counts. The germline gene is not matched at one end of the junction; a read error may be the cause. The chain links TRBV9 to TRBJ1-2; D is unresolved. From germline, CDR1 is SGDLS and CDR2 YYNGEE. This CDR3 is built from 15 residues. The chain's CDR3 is CASSVAGEPNYDYTF. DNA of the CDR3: TGTGCCAGCAGCGTAGCTGGGGAACCTAACTATGACTACACCTTC. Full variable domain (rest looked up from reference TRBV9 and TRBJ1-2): DSGVTQTPKHLITATGQRVTLRCSPRSGDLSVYWYQQSLDQGLQFLIQYYNGEERAKGNILERFSAQQFPDLHSELNLSSLELGDSALYFCASSVAGEPNYDYTFGSGTRLTVV.

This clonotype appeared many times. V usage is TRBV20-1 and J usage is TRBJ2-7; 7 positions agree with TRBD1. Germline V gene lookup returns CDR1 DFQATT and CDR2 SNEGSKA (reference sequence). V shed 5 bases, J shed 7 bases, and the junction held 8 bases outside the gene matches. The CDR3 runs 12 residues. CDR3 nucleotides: TGCAGTGCTTCGGGACAGAGTTCGGAGCAGTACTTC. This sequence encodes CSASGQSSEQYF.

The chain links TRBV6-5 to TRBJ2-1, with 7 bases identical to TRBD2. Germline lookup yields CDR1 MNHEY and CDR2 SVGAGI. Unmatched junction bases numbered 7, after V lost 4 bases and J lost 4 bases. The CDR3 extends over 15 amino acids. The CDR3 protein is CASSSPSGTYNEQFF. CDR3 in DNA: TGTGCCAGCAGTTCCCCAAGCGGGACTTACAATGAGCAGTTCTTC.

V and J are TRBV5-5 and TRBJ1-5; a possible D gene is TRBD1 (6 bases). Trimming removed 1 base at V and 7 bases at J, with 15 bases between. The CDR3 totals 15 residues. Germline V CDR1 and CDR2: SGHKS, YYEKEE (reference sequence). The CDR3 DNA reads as TGTGCCAGCAGCTTGAGCGGGCTGCAGGGGCAGCCCCAGCATTTT. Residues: CASSLSGLQGQPQHF.

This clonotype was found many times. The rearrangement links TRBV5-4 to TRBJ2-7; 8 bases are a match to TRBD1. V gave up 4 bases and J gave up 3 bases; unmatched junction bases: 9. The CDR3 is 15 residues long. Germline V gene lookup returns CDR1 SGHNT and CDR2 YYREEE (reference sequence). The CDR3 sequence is CASSPRTGSNYEQYF. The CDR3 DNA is TGTGCCAGCAGCCCGCGGACAGGGAGCAACTACGAGCAGTACTTC.

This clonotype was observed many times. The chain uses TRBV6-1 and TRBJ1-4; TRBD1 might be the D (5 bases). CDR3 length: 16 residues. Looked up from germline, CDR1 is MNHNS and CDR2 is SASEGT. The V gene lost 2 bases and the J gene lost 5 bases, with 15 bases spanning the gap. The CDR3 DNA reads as TGTGCCAGCAGTGAACCGAGGGGAAAAAGCAATGAAAAACTGTTTTTT. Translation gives CASSEPRGKSNEKLFF.

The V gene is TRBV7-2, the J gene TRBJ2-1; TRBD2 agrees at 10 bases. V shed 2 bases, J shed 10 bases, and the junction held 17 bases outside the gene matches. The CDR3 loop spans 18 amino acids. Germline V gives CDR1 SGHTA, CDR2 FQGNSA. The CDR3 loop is CASSLPGIRLAGEDEQFF. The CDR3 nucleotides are TGTGCCAGCAGCTTACCGGGGATCCGCCTAGCGGGAGAAGACGAGCAGTTCTTC.

CDR3 DNA: TGTGCCAGCAGCCAGAAGGGACAGGGGAATCAGCCCCAGCATTTT. Translated, it gives CASSQKGQGNQPQHF. This sequence joins TRBV3-1 and TRBJ1-5; 10 bases line up with TRBD1. Trimming at V came to 3 bases and at J to 4 bases, leaving 3 bases not matched to a gene. The CDR3 is 15 residues long. Germline lookup yields CDR1 LGHDT and CDR2 YNNKEL (reference sequence).

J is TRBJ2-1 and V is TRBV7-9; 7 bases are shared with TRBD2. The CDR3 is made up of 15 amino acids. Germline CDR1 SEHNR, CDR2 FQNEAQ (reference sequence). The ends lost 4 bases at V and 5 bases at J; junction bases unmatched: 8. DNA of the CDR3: TGTGCCAGCAGCTCCAGACCTACTAGCGACAATGAGCAGTTCTTC. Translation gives CASSSRPTSDNEQFF.

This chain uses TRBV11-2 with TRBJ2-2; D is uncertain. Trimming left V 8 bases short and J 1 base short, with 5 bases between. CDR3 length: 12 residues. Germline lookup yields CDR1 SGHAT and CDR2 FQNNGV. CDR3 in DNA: TGTGCCAGCTTTATGAACACCGGGGAGCTGTTTTTT. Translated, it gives CASFMNTGELFF. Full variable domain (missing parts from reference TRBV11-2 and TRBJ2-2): EAGVAQSPRYKIIEKRQSVAFWCNPISGHATLYWYQQILGQGPKLLIQFQNNGVVDDSQLPKDRFSAERLKGVDSTLKIQPAKLEDSAVYLCASFMNTGELFFGEGSRLTVL.

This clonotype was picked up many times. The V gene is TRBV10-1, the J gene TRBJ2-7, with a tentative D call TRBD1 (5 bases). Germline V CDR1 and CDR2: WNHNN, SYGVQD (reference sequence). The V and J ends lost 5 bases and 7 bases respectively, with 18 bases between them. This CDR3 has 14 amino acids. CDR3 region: CASSPKGSLREQYF. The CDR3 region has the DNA TGCGCCAGCAGTCCGAAGGGGTCTTTGAGGGAGCAGTACTTC.

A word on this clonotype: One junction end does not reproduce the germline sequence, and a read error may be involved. The CDR3 reads CASGQGAYGCTF. The CDR3 DNA reads as TGTGCCAGCGGACAGGGGGCCTATGGCTGCACCTTC. The chain couples TRBV6-1 to TRBJ1-2, with 11 bases lining up with TRBD1. The CDR3 contains 12 residues. CDR1 and CDR2 (germline): MNHNS, SASEGT.

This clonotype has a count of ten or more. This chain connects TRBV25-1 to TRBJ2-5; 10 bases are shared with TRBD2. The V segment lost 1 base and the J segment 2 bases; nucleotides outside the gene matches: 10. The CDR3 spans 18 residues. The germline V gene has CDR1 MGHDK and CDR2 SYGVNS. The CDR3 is CASSESGKLAGSQETQYF. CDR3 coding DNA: TGTGCCAGCAGTGAATCGGGTAAACTAGCGGGATCTCAAGAGACCCAGTACTTC. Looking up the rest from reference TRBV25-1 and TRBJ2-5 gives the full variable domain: EADIYQTPRYLVIGTGKKITLECSQTMGHDKMYWYQQDPGMELHLIHYSYGVNSTEKGDLSSESTVSRIRTEHFPLTLESARPSHTSQYLCASSESGKLAGSQETQYFGPGTRLLVL.

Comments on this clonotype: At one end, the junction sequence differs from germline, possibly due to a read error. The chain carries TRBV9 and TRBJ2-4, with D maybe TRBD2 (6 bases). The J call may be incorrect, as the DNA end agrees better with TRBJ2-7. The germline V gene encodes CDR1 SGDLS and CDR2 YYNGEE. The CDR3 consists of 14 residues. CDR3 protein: CASGVASDPYEQYF. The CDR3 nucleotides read TGTGCCAGCGGCGTAGCTAGCGACCCCTACGAGCAGTACTTC.

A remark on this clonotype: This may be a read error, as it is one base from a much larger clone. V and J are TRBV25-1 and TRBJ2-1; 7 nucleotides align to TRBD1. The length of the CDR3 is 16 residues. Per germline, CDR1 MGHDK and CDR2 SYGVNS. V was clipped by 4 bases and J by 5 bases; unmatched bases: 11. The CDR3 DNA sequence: TGTGCCAGCAGTGCCCCAAACAGGGGACGGGACAATGAGCAGTTCTTC. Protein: CASSAPNRGRDNEQFF.

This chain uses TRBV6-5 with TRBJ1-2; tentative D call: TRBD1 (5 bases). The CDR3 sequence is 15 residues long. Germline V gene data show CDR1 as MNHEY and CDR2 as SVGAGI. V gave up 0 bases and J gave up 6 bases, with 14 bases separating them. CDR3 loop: CASSYSGRAGDGYTF. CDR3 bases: TGTGCCAGCAGTTACTCCGGGAGGGCGGGGGATGGCTACACCTTC.

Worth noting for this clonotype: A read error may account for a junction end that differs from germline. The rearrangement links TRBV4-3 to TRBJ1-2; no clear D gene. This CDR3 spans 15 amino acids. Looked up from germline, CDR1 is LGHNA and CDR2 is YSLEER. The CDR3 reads CAGRKDRVRTYGYTF. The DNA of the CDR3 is TGCGCCGGCAGAAAAGACCGGGTCAGGACCTATGGCTACACCTTC.

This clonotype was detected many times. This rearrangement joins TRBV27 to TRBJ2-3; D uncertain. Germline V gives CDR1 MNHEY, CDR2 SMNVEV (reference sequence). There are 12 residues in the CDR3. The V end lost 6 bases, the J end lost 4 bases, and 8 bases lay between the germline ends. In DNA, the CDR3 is TGTGCCAGCAGCTACCTCGCAGATACGCAGTATTTT. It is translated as CASSYLADTQYF.

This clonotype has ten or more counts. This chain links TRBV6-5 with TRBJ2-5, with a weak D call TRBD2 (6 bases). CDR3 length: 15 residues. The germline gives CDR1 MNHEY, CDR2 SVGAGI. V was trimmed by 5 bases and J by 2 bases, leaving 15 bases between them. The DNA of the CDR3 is TGTGCCAGCAGTGCCACGTATGGGGGGCAAGAGACCCAGTACTTC. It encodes CASSATYGGQETQYF.

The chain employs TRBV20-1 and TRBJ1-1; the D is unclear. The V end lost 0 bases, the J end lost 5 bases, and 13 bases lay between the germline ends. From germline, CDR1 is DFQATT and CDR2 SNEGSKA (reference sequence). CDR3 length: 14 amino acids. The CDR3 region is CSARDRTRVTEAFF. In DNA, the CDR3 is TGCAGTGCTAGAGACCGGACTCGTGTAACTGAAGCTTTCTTT.

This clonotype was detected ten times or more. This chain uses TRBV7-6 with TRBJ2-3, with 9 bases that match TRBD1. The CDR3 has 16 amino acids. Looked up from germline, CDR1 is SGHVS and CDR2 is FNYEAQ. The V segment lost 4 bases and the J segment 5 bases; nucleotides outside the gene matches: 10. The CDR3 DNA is TGTGCCAGCAGCTCGCGGTACAGGGGGCTGGGAGATACGCAGTATTTT. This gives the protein CASSSRYRGLGDTQYF.

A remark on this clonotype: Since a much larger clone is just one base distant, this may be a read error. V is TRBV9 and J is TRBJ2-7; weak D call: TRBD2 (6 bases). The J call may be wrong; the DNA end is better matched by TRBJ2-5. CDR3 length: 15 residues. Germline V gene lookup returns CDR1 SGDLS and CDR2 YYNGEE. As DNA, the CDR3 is TGTGCCAGCAGCGGGGAGCGTGGGGGGTATGAGACCCAGTACTTC. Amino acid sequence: CASSGERGGYETQYF.

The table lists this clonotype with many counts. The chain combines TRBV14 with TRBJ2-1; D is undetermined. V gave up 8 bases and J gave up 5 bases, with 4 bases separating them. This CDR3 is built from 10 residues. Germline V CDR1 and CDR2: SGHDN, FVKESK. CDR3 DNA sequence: TGTGCCAGCGGGAACAATGAGCAGTTCTTC. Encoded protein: CASGNNEQFF. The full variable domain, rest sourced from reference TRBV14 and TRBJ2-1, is EAGVTQFPSHSVIEKGQTVTLRCDPISGHDNLYWYRRVMGKEIKFLLHFVKESKQDESGMPNNRFLAERTGGTYSTLKVQPAELEDSGVYFCASGNNEQFFGPGTRLTVL.

The CDR3 loop reads CASSPGDTLGREKLFF. CDR3 nucleotide sequence: TGTGCCAGCAGTCCGGGGGACACTTTAGGAAGGGAAAAACTGTTTTTT. The chain is built from TRBV27 and TRBJ1-4, with a possible D match to TRBD1 (6 bases). Trimming removed 5 bases at V and 8 bases at J, with 21 bases between. The V gene's germline CDR1 is MNHEY and CDR2 SMNVEV (reference sequence). The CDR3 covers 16 residues.

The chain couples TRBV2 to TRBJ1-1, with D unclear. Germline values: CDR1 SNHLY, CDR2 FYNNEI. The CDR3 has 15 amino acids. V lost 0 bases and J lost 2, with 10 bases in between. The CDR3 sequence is CASSEARNSNTEAFF. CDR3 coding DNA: TGTGCCAGCAGTGAAGCGAGAAACAGTAACACTGAAGCTTTCTTT.

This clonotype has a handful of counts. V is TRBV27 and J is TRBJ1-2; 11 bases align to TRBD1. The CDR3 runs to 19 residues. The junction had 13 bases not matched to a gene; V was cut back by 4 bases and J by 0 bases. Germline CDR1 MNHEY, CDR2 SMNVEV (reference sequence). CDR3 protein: CASSSYWGDRGSTNYGYTF. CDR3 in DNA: TGTGCCAGCAGTTCCTATTGGGGGGACAGGGGGTCTACTAACTATGGCTACACCTTC.